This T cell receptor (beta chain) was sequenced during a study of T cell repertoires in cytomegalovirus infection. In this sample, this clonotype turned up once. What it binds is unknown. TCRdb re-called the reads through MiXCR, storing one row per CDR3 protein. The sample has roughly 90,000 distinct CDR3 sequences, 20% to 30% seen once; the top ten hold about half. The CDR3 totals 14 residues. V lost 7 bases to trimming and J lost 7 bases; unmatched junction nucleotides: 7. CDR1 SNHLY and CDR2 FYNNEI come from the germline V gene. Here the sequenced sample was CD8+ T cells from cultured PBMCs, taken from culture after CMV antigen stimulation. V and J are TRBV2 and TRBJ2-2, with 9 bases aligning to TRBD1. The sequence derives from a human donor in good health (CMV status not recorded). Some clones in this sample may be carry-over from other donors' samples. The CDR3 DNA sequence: TGTGCCAGCACCTACAGGGGGCTCGGCGGGGAGCTGTTTTTT. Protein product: CASTYRGLGGELFF.